Listed below are T cell receptor beta chains from one sample, sequenced in a study of cytotoxic CD8 clonotypes in ibrutinib-treated CLL. The data were produced by immunoSEQ multiplex PCR, yet TCRdb's version contains in-frame clones alone and is incomplete. The sample contains over 150,000 clones, 81% of which appear only once. The sample here was PBMCs, taken after 12 months of ibrutinib treatment. The receptors shown here come from a human donor with chronic lymphocytic leukemia. CDR3s include the opening cysteine and the closing phenylalanine or tryptophan. Each record gives: V gene, clone size, J gene, CDR3 protein. Size values are once, few and many counts, or a class for expanded clones, and some rows have none.

TRBV11-2,once,TRBJ2-5,CASSATGTGEETQYF
TRBV27,-,TRBJ2-7,CASSPGRISYEQYF
TRBV6-5,few,TRBJ2-3,CASSNSGGRDTQYF
TRBV18,-,TRBJ2-7,CASSPATRRSEQYF
TRBV18,-,TRBJ2-5,CASSPQVRETQYF
TRBV5-1,medium-sized,TRBJ2-5,CASSFREVLGLRETQYF
TRBV28,-,TRBJ1-4,CASSPHRVSNEKLFF
TRBV7-9,-,TRBJ1-1,CASSLTVLSIEAFF
TRBV5-4,-,TRBJ1-2,CASSLIDRTANYGYTF
TRBV28,-,TRBJ2-5,CASQRGGRETQYF
TRBV4-3,once,TRBJ1-2,CASSPGTGLSANYGYTF
TRBV7-5,-,TRBJ1-5,CVRSNRKSNQPQHF
TRBV5-4,-,TRBJ1-1,CASSLFGSGATEAFF
TRBV10-3,-,TRBJ1-5,CAISPRVAGKGNQPQHF
TRBV4-3,few,TRBJ1-6,CASSQDSPFSGGGSPLHF
TRBV27,-,TRBJ2-3,CASSPHSGKGTDTQYF
TRBV6-5,-,TRBJ2-7,CASNLKGARYEQYF
TRBV27,few,TRBJ2-7,CASSTGRYEQYF
TRBV5-1,-,TRBJ2-1,CASSLGGQAHEQFF
TRBV2,-,TRBJ2-1,CASSDQGGADEQFF
TRBV4-3,-,TRBJ2-2,CASSQDSPGELFF
TRBV10-3,-,TRBJ2-2,CAISGGLAANTGELFF
TRBV28,-,TRBJ2-3,CASVSATSTDTQYF
TRBV6-1,-,TRBJ1-5,CASSESRAEPQHF
TRBV2,-,TRBJ1-5,CASSGQGPGSNQPQHF